A single sample is the source of the 4 T cell receptor beta chains below, sequenced in a study of T cell responses to AZD1222 COVID-19 vaccine. Data came from immunoSEQ multiplex PCR; TCRdb stores just in-frame clones and leaves some out. The sample has 66,000 or so clones, roughly 87% seen once. The starting material was peripheral blood, obtained on day 0 of AZD1222 vaccination. These receptors all stem from an adult in good health.

The chain joins TRBV2 to TRBJ1-5; D unresolved. Looked up from germline, CDR1 is SNHLY and CDR2 is FYNNEI. This CDR3 comprises 14 residues. Trimming took off 8 bases at V and 7 bases at J, with 18 bases between the two ends. CDR3: CASDYAGRLQPQHF. The CDR3 nucleotides are TGTGCCAGCGATTATGCGGGCAGGCTCCAGCCCCAGCATTTT. The complete variable domain, with remaining parts taken from reference TRBV2 and TRBJ1-5, reads EPEVTQTPSHQVTQMGQEVILRCVPISNHLYFYWYRQILGQKVEFLVSFYNNEISEKSEIFDDQFSVERPDGSNFTLKIRSTKLEDSAMYFCASDYAGRLQPQHFGDGTRLSIL.

The rearrangement joins TRBV11-3 to TRBJ1-2; the D gene is possibly TRBD1 (6 bases). Trimming took off 5 bases at V and 2 bases at J, with 15 bases between the two ends. Germline assignment: CDR1 SGHNT and CDR2 YENEEA. The CDR3 totals 15 residues. The DNA for the CDR3 is TGTGCCAGCAGCCGCCTCGCGGGGGCGAACTATGGCTACACCTTC. It codes for CASSRLAGANYGYTF.

This chain connects TRBV5-1 to TRBJ2-1, with D uncertain. V gave up 1 base and J gave up 6 bases, with 5 bases separating them. CDR1 and CDR2 from the germline V gene are SGHRS and YFSETQ. This CDR3 comprises 12 residues. This CDR3 is CASSLTRNEQFF. DNA of the CDR3: TGCGCCAGCAGCTTGACCCGCAATGAGCAGTTCTTC.

The chain has TRBV5-1 and TRBJ2-7; no clear D gene. Per the germline V gene, CDR1 is SGHRS and CDR2 is YFSETQ. V was trimmed by 0 bases and J by 0 bases, leaving 13 bases between them. CDR3 size: 16 residues. In nucleotides, the CDR3 is TGCGCCAGCAGCTTGGCTTGGACGGGCAGCTCCTACGAGCAGTACTTC. It specifies CASSLAWTGSSYEQYF.